This T cell receptor beta chain was observed in a study of vaccination effects on CD4 cells after COVID-19. Repertoires were generated with immunoSEQ multiplex PCR, while TCRdb's copy carries only in-frame clones and drops some. In the table there are approximately 11,000 clones, about 76% of which are singletons. Study conclusions and caveats: Infection-derived and vaccine-derived clones contracted markedly late after vaccination.

Remarks on this clone: Its antigen is as yet unknown.

Prior to sequencing, the ViraFEST assay stimulated PBMC with viral peptide pools, which expanded the antigen-specific CD4+ T cells. Cells that had been cultured for 10 days were the source of isolated CD4+ T cells. This CDR3 comprises 13 residues. V lost 3 bases and J lost 8, with 8 bases in between. This chain uses TRBV12-3 or TRBV12-4 with TRBJ1-6; D call uncertain. Sequencing was performed on CD4+ T cells from PBMCs cultured with HCoV-229E spike peptides, taken before COVID-19 vaccination. The receptor's source is a human donor who received a COVID-19 vaccine. The CDR3 region has the DNA TGTGCCAGCAGTTTCCTGTCGGATTCACCCCTCCACTTT. Its protein is CASSFLSDSPLHF.